Following are 17 T cell receptor beta chains from one sample sequenced in a study of cytomegalovirus exposure and HLA in healthy donors. Profiling relied on immunoSEQ multiplex PCR, and the TCRdb table lists in-frame clones only, not all of them. This table holds tens of thousands of clones, around nine tenths found once. The material sequenced was PBMCs. The receptors stem from a man aged 18 to 29 in good health and CMV-seronegative.

This chain uses TRBV21-1 with TRBJ2-5; TRBD1 is the table's D call and was not checked against the DNA. TRBV21-1 counts as a pseudogene. CDR3 length equals 16 residues. The CDR3 coding sequence is TGTGCCAGCAGCAGATGTTGGACAGATATTCAAGAGACCCAGTACTTC. Protein sequence: CASSRCWTDIQETQYF.

The chain uses TRBV9 and TRBJ2-7; 10 bases map to TRBD2. Germline CDR1 and CDR2: SGDLS and YYNGEE. CDR3 size: 17 residues. V shed 1 base, J shed 2 bases, and the junction held 9 bases outside the gene matches. The CDR3 spells CASSVSASGSIAYEQYF. Here the CDR3 DNA reads TGTGCCAGCAGCGTATCGGCTAGCGGGAGTATCGCCTACGAGCAGTACTTC.

The rearrangement links TRBV5-1 to TRBJ2-5; 7 bases agree with TRBD1. Losses at the gene ends were 4 bases for V and 2 bases for J; bases not matched to a gene: 5. From germline, CDR1 is SGHRS and CDR2 YFSETQ. This CDR3 spans 14 amino acids. The CDR3 sequence is CASSHGTEQETQYF. CDR3 coding DNA: TGCGCCAGCAGCCACGGGACAGAACAAGAGACCCAGTACTTC. Variable domain in full (rest from reference TRBV5-1 and TRBJ2-5): KAGVTQTPRYLIKTRGQQVTLSCSPISGHRSVSWYQQTPGQGLQFLFEYFSETQRNKGNFPGRFSGRQFSNSRSEMNVSTLELGDSALYLCASSHGTEQETQYFGPGTRLLVL.

The chain joins TRBV28 to TRBJ2-1; 9 bases line up with TRBD2. The CDR3 spans 17 residues. Germline lookup yields CDR1 MDHEN and CDR2 SYDVKM. With 3 bases clipped from V and 5 bases from J, the junction kept 11 bases outside the gene matches. The CDR3 spells CASSFGIAGVQDNEQFF. Here the CDR3 DNA reads TGTGCCAGCAGTTTTGGAATAGCGGGAGTTCAGGACAATGAGCAGTTCTTC. The complete variable domain, with remaining parts taken from reference TRBV28 and TRBJ2-1, reads DVKVTQSSRYLVKRTGEKVFLECVQDMDHENMFWYRQDPGLGLRLIYFSYDVKMKEKGDIPEGYSVSREKKERFSLILESASTNQTSMYLCASSFGIAGVQDNEQFFGPGTRLTVL.

V is TRBV5-4 and J is TRBJ2-6; D is perhaps TRBD1 (6 bases). Germline values: CDR1 SGHNT, CDR2 YYREEE (reference sequence). The ends were cut back, 0 bases at V and 0 bases at J, with 13 bases in the middle. The CDR3 length is 18 residues. The DNA for the CDR3 is TGTGCCAGCAGCTTGGGGCAGGGGACAAGCTCTGGGGCCAACGTCCTGACTTTC. Its translation is CASSLGQGTSSGANVLTF.

The CDR3 region has the DNA TGTGCCAGCAGCATTCTAGCGGAACCCTCCTACAATGAGCAGTTCTTC. Amino acid sequence: CASSILAEPSYNEQFF. This rearrangement joins TRBV21-1 to TRBJ2-1; the listed D gene, TRBD2, was not tested against the DNA. TRBV21-1 is deemed a pseudogene. The CDR3 runs to 16 residues.

This chain joins TRBV6-1 and TRBJ1-5; a weak D match, TRBD1 (6 bases). Between the trimmed V and J ends, which lost 2 bases and 5 bases, there was a span of 16 bases. Germline-derived CDR1 and CDR2 are MNHNS and SASEGT. The CDR3 length is 16 residues. CDR3 DNA sequence: TGTGCCAGCAGTGAACGTGCAGAAGGGGGATATCAGCCCCAGCATTTT. The encoded protein is CASSERAEGGYQPQHF.

The chain recombines TRBV5-4 with TRBJ2-7; 9 bases fit TRBD2. The CDR3 consists of 16 residues. After removal of 4 bases from V and 3 bases from J, the junction contained 11 bases not matched to a gene. Germline values: CDR1 SGHNT, CDR2 YYREEE (reference sequence). CDR3 residues: CASSPGASGVNYEQYF. For the CDR3, the DNA is TGTGCCAGCAGCCCGGGGGCTAGCGGGGTTAACTACGAGCAGTACTTC.

This chain links TRBV2 with TRBJ2-7; tentatively, D is TRBD1 (6 bases). The germline V gene encodes CDR1 SNHLY and CDR2 FYNNEI. Trimming removed 7 bases from V and 4 bases from J, with 11 bases in between. This CDR3 is 12 amino acids long. The CDR3 sequence is CASTPGQYEQYF. CDR3 sequence (DNA): TGTGCCAGCACCCCGGGACAATACGAGCAGTACTTC.

The chain links TRBV7-2 to TRBJ2-2, with 7 bases lining up with TRBD2. Trimming cost V 5 bases and J 6 bases; bases outside gene matches: 3. This CDR3 contains 13 residues. The germline gives CDR1 SGHTA, CDR2 FQGNSA. Written as DNA, the CDR3 is TGTGCCAGCAGCCCCCGGGGGGCCGGGGAGCTGTTTTTT. Protein product: CASSPRGAGELFF.

The chain joins TRBV15 to TRBJ2-7; 8 bases are shared with TRBD2. Germline V lookup: CDR1 LNHNV, CDR2 YYDKDF (reference sequence). CDR3 length: 17 residues. The V gene end was trimmed by 4 bases and the J gene end by 0 bases; junction bases not matched to a gene: 11. CDR3 bases: TGTGCCACCAGCAACCTAGAGAGCGGGAGCCTCTCCTACGAGCAGTACTTC. This gives the protein CATSNLESGSLSYEQYF. The full variable domain, in which reference TRBV15 and TRBJ2-7 provide the parts outside the CDR3, is DAMVIQNPRYQVTQFGKPVTLSCSQTLNHNVMYWYQQKSSQAPKLLFHYYDKDFNNEADTPDNFQSRRPNTSFCFLDIRSPGLGDTAMYLCATSNLESGSLSYEQYFGPGTRLTVT.

The V call is TRBV2, the J call TRBJ2-3; TRBD1 might be the D (6 bases). Germline V gene data show CDR1 as SNHLY and CDR2 as FYNNEI. Trimming pared 8 bases from V and 1 base from J, leaving 10 bases between. The CDR3 covers 13 residues. As DNA, the CDR3 is TGTGCCAGCGGCGGACAGCGCACAGATACGCAGTATTTT. It translates to CASGGQRTDTQYF.

V and J are TRBV6-6 and TRBJ2-6; possible D gene TRBD1, 6 bases. The CDR3 runs 14 residues. Trimming pared 7 bases from V and 2 bases from J, leaving 9 bases between. Germline lookup yields CDR1 MNHNY and CDR2 SVGAGI (reference sequence). The CDR3 region is CASMTGPGANVLTF. The CDR3 DNA reads as TGTGCCAGCATGACAGGCCCTGGGGCCAACGTCCTGACTTTC.

The chain links TRBV6-1 to TRBJ1-1, with a tentative D call TRBD1 (5 bases). CDR1 is MNHNS and CDR2 is SASEGT in the germline V gene. The CDR3 is 14 residues long. V lost 6 bases and J lost 6, with 17 bases in between. CDR3 nucleotides: TGTGCCAGCAGCATAGCCAGGGATCAGGCTGAAGCTTTCTTT. It is translated as CASSIARDQAEAFF.

The chain combines TRBV6-5 with TRBJ2-7, with D hard to call. The V gene's germline CDR1 is MNHEY and CDR2 SVGAGI. Trimming removed 0 bases at V and 0 bases at J, with 9 bases between. CDR3 length: 15 amino acids. As DNA, the CDR3 is TGTGCCAGCAGTTACTCCCTGCGGCGCTCCTACGAGCAGTACTTC. This encodes CASSYSLRRSYEQYF.

The CDR3 region is CASSPLGDTQYF. Written as DNA, the CDR3 is TGTGCCAGCAGCCCCCTGGGCGATACGCAGTATTTT. The chain recombines TRBV6-6 with TRBJ2-3; D gene uncertain. This CDR3 has 12 amino acids. V lost 6 bases to trimming and J lost 6 bases, with 10 bases between them. Germline values: CDR1 MNHNY, CDR2 SVGAGI (reference sequence).

The chain is built from TRBV29-1 and TRBJ2-3; 13 bases align to TRBD2. The J segment lost 4 bases and the V segment lost 1 base, leaving 2 bases of the junction unmatched. This CDR3 has 15 amino acids. Germline V gene sequence: CDR1 SQVTM, CDR2 ANQGSEA. The CDR3 region is CSVEGGLAGADTQYF. Written as DNA, the CDR3 is TGCAGCGTTGAAGGAGGACTAGCGGGGGCAGATACGCAGTATTTT.